This passage covers 20 T cell receptor beta chains from one sample sequenced in a study of blood T cells in healthy people across ages. Combining a sample-barcoded 5' primer with a J-beta primer mix, a second PCR ran for about 7 to 11 cycles. MiXCR was run by TCRdb on the 5' RACE reads, yielding one entry per CDR3 protein. In the table there are 650,000 to 700,000 distinct CDR3 sequences, more than 45% of which are singletons. The material sequenced was blood. These receptors originate from a woman aged 80 or over in good health.

This sequence joins TRBV4-3 and TRBJ2-4; 14 positions agree with TRBD2. In germline, CDR1 is LGHNA, CDR2 YSLEER. There are 17 residues in the CDR3. V lost 2 bases and J lost 13; bases outside the gene matches: 13. The DNA of the CDR3 is TGCGCCAGCAGCCAAATCTTTGGGGGACTAGCGGGAGATGAGCAGTACTTC. Translated: CASSQIFGGLAGDEQYF.

The V gene is TRBV7-2, the J gene TRBJ2-3; TRBD2 agrees at 9 bases. The V and J ends lost 5 bases and 2 bases, in that order; junction bases with no gene match: 8. The CDR3 is 16 residues long. Germline V lookup: CDR1 SGHTA, CDR2 FQGNSA. The CDR3 loop reads CASSRLAGVNTDTQYF. Here the CDR3 DNA reads TGTGCCAGCAGCAGATTAGCGGGGGTTAACACAGATACGCAGTATTTT.

The chain links TRBV20-1 to TRBJ1-6; 8 bases map to TRBD1. The length of the CDR3 is 14 residues. With 4 bases clipped from V and 7 bases from J, the junction kept 6 bases outside the gene matches. Germline V CDR1 and CDR2: DFQATT, SNEGSKA (reference sequence). The CDR3 bases are TGCAGTGCTAACCAGGGACAGGAAAATTCACCCCTCCACTTT. Translating it yields CSANQGQENSPLHF.

Details on this clonotype: A read error may be the cause here, since a much bigger clone is one base away. J is TRBJ1-2 and V is TRBV15; 9 nucleotides align to TRBD1. The ends lost 3 bases at V and 8 bases at J; junction bases unmatched: 10. Germline CDR1 LNHNV, CDR2 YYDKDF (reference sequence). This CDR3 is 15 amino acids long. The CDR3 DNA is TGTGCCACCAGCAGTTCACGGGACAGGGTAGGCGGCTACACCTTC. The encoded protein is CATSSSRDRVGGYTF.

The table lists this clonotype with many counts. V usage is TRBV4-2 and J usage is TRBJ2-1, with 10 nucleotides matching TRBD2. CDR3 length equals 18 residues. J was trimmed by 7 bases and V by 0 bases; bases with no gene match: 12. Germline V gene lookup returns CDR1 LGHNA and CDR2 YNFKEQ. The CDR3 region is CASSQDLLAGARGNEQFF. The CDR3 DNA reads as TGTGCCAGCAGCCAAGATCTCCTAGCGGGGGCCCGGGGGAATGAGCAGTTCTTC.

This clonotype was seen at least ten times. The V and J genes are TRBV5-4 and TRBJ2-3, with D maybe TRBD1 (5 bases). This CDR3 has 15 residues. Between the trimmed V and J ends, which lost 5 bases and 0 bases, there was a span of 13 bases. Germline assignment: CDR1 SGHNT and CDR2 YYREEE (reference sequence). The CDR3 DNA reads as TGTGCCAGCAGGATAGACAGCGTAAGCACAGATACGCAGTATTTT. The encoded protein is CASRIDSVSTDTQYF.

Worth noting for this clonotype: A much larger clone differs by one base, so this may be a read error. This CDR3 reads CASFTVREGEQYF. Written as DNA, the CDR3 is TGTGCCAGCTTCACCGTTCGGGAAGGAGAGCAGTACTTC. The V gene is TRBV18, the J gene TRBJ2-5, with D perhaps TRBD2 (5 bases). The CDR3 is 13 amino acids. In germline, CDR1 is KGHSH, CDR2 LQKENI. The V and J ends lost 7 bases and 11 bases respectively, with 20 bases between them.

About this clonotype: A much more abundant neighbour one base away suggests this may be a read error. The V and J genes are TRBV3-1 and TRBJ2-5; possible D gene TRBD1, 5 bases. The CDR3 spans 11 residues. V was cut by 1 base and J by 11 bases, with 8 bases left in between. The germline V gene encodes CDR1 LGHDT and CDR2 YNNKEL (reference sequence). The CDR3 reads CASSQAKGQYF. In nucleotides, the CDR3 is TGTGCCAGCAGCCAAGCAAAGGGGCAGTACTTC.

The table lists this clonotype with many counts. The V call is TRBV7-2, the J call TRBJ2-1; D is undetermined. The CDR3 spans 14 residues. Germline CDR1 is SGHTA and CDR2 is FQGNSA. Deletions cut 2 bases from V and 4 bases from J, with 9 bases between. The CDR3 spells CASSLSMLYNEQFF. CDR3 nucleotides: TGTGCCAGCAGCTTAAGCATGCTATACAATGAGCAGTTCTTC. Supplemented by reference TRBV7-2 and TRBJ2-1, the full variable domain reads GAGVSQSPSNKVTEKGKDVELRCDPISGHTALYWYRQSLGQGLEFLIYFQGNSAPDKSGLPSDRFSAERTGGSVSTLTIQRTQQEDSAVYLCASSLSMLYNEQFFGPGTRLTVL.

This clonotype occurred many times. This chain joins TRBV20-1 and TRBJ2-4; D is unclear. The V gene lost 3 bases and the J gene lost 5 bases, with 17 bases spanning the gap. The CDR3 is made up of 15 amino acids. The germline V gene encodes CDR1 DFQATT and CDR2 SNEGSKA (reference sequence). The CDR3 is CSASPFSIPENIQYF. CDR3 in DNA: TGCAGTGCTAGCCCGTTTAGCATTCCCGAAAACATTCAGTACTTC.

The CDR3 nucleotides read TGTGCCAGCAGCTTAGGAGCGGGGGGGCCAGGGTCATCAGATACGCAGTATTTT. It translates to CASSLGAGGPGSSDTQYF. This chain connects TRBV7-2 to TRBJ2-3, with 10 bases lining up with TRBD2. Per germline, CDR1 SGHTA and CDR2 FQGNSA. The J segment lost 4 bases and the V segment lost 1 base, leaving 11 bases of the junction unmatched. This CDR3 has 18 residues.

This clonotype has a count of ten or more. The chain recombines TRBV6-2 or TRBV6-3 with TRBJ2-7, with TRBD2 as a possible D gene (5 bases). V lost 2 bases and J 5 bases, leaving 16 bases between the germline ends. The CDR3 is made up of 15 amino acids. Germline V gene sequence: CDR1 MNHEY, CDR2 SVGEGT. DNA for the CDR3: TGTGCCAGCAGTTACGCCGGGCGAGGTAGCGACGAGCAGTACTTC. Translated, it gives CASSYAGRGSDEQYF.

This chain uses TRBV12-3 or TRBV12-4 with TRBJ1-1; possible D gene TRBD1, 6 bases. The CDR3 has 15 amino acids. Trimming took 3 bases from V and 4 from J, leaving 15 bases between them. The CDR3 is CASSFAYKGGTEAFF. The DNA for the CDR3 is TGTGCCAGCAGTTTCGCTTACAAAGGGGGCACTGAAGCTTTCTTT.

The CDR3 nucleotides read TGTGCCAGCAGCCAGCTCGACCGGGACCAGTTCTTC. This sequence encodes CASSQLDRDQFF. The chain carries TRBV3-1 and TRBJ2-1; D is possibly TRBD1 or TRBD2 (5 bases each). The CDR3 has 12 residues. The germline gives CDR1 LGHDT, CDR2 YNNKEL (reference sequence). V lost 3 bases, J lost 13 bases, and 13 bases lay in between.

This clonotype was detected many times. V is TRBV27 and J is TRBJ2-7; D gene ambiguous. The V end was cut by 5 bases, the J end by 3 bases, with 17 bases between. Per germline, CDR1 MNHEY and CDR2 SMNVEV (reference sequence). This CDR3 comprises 15 residues. Written as DNA, the CDR3 is TGTGCCAGCAGTCCCTACCGAGTAGGTAGCTACGAGCAGTACTTC. Its translation: CASSPYRVGSYEQYF.

This clonotype was observed many times. The chain couples TRBV5-1 to TRBJ2-7, with 9 positions matching TRBD1. The CDR3 runs to 15 residues. Germline trimming cut 4 bases from V and 3 bases from J; bases unmatched to any gene: 8. Germline values: CDR1 SGHRS, CDR2 YFSETQ. In DNA, the CDR3 is TGCGCCAGCAGCGCAGAGACAGGGGGGGTCTACGAGCAGTACTTC. Translated: CASSAETGGVYEQYF.

This clonotype was counted only a few times. This sequence joins TRBV20-1 and TRBJ1-5, with D possibly matching TRBD1 (5 bases). This CDR3 is 16 amino acids long. The V and J ends lost 3 bases and 3 bases respectively, with 18 bases between them. Per germline, CDR1 DFQATT and CDR2 SNEGSKA (reference sequence). CDR3 protein: CSASGIDRTYNQPQHF. In nucleotides, the CDR3 is TGCAGTGCTAGTGGTATTGACAGAACATACAATCAGCCCCAGCATTTT.

Points on this clonotype: At one of its ends the junction is not consistent with the germline gene, which may arise from a read error. The V gene is TRBV10-3, the J gene TRBJ2-3, with TRBD2 matching over 8 bases. CDR1 ENHRY and CDR2 SYGVKD come from the germline V gene. The CDR3 sequence is 20 residues long. In DNA form, the CDR3 reads TGTGCCATCAGTGAGCCCGTGGGCCCTTTGCGGGAGGAAAGCACAGATACGCGGTATTTT. Translation: CAISEPVGPLREESTDTRYF.

This clonotype is a singleton in its sample. The genes are TRBV5-1 and TRBJ1-2; no clear D gene. The CDR3 is made up of 14 amino acids. The V and J ends lost 4 bases and 6 bases respectively, with 16 bases between them. Germline V lookup: CDR1 SGHRS, CDR2 YFSETQ. As DNA, the CDR3 is TGCGCCAGCAGCCCCTATTTGCGGGTCAATGGCTACACCTTC. Its protein is CASSPYLRVNGYTF.

The CDR3 sequence: CSSGGAHHQPQHF. For the CDR3, the DNA is TGCAGTTCAGGAGGCGCCCATCATCAGCCCCAGCATTTT. The V and J genes are TRBV20-1 and TRBJ1-5; no clear D. V lost 8 bases and J 5 bases, leaving 16 bases between the germline ends. CDR3 length: 13 residues. Germline values: CDR1 DFQATT, CDR2 SNEGSKA (reference sequence).